This T cell receptor beta chain came from a study of OX40 agonist ivuxolimab in advanced cancers. At the level of the whole study: The costimulatory receptor OX40 (CD134) was targeted by ivuxolimab, a fully human IgG2 agonistic monoclonal antibody. Intravenous ivuxolimab was administered to patients every 2 weeks at six dose levels: 0.01, 0.1, 0.3, 1.5, 3 and 10 mg/kg. Of the 50 to 55 patients in dose escalation, about 20 had hepatocellular carcinoma, roughly 15 had melanoma, 9 had renal cell carcinoma and 9 had head and neck cancer. A male proportion of 82.7% and a mean age of approximately 60 years, ranging from roughly 23 to 80, were recorded for the dose-escalation cohort. Patients were allowed to have had prior anti-PD-1, anti-PD-L1 or anti-CTLA-4 therapy, and 30% to 40% of the dose-escalation patients had been treated with checkpoint inhibitors. Partial responses occurred in three dose-escalation patients: two with cutaneous melanoma and one with hepatocellular carcinoma. Peripheral TCRbeta sequencing was intended to test whether TCR sequence diversity was altered and clonal T-cell expansion was caused by ivuxolimab. The paper describes the monotherapy dose-escalation part (N ≈ 50 patients) of the phase I trial of ivuxolimab. Study-level results and caveats: Clonal expansion of both CD4+ and CD8+ blood T cells was observed from baseline to week 6 at doses 0.1 to 3.0 mg/kg. The antigen specificity of the peripheral T cells that underwent clonal expansion was not determined. In partial responders in the 0.1-3.0 mg/kg groups, normalized peripheral clonal expansion was found to be among the lowest, especially among CD8+ T cells. After ivuxolimab, CD8+ T cells had more expanded clones than CD4+ T cells on average. Low levels of normalized T-cell clonal expansion were also seen in some patients who did not respond.

For sequencing of the TCRbeta CDR3 region, genomic DNA was extracted from the sorted cells. TCRbeta CDR3 regions were sequenced using the immunoSEQ Assay. The table was pulled from immuneACCESS by TCRdb, which kept in-frame rearrangements only. Such tables lose some clones; where checked, under half of the loss comes from unresolved V genes, and the rest has no known cause. The sample data list fewer than 50,000 clones, and about 90% of these were observed just once. Of the sample, about a tenth is held by the ten largest clones. A word on this clone: The target of this receptor is not known. The input lacks base qualities; no much larger clone sits a single base away.

The trial excluded patients who had a history of autoimmune disease or were on systemic immunosuppression. Peripheral blood for TCR sequencing was drawn from every dose cohort at baseline, at cycle 4 day 1 and at cycle 7 day 1. Samples were obtained from an open-label, multicenter, first-in-human phase I dose-escalation trial of ivuxolimab. Adults with locally advanced or metastatic melanoma, renal cell carcinoma, hepatocellular carcinoma or head and neck squamous cell carcinoma were enrolled in the trial. CD4+ and CD8+ T cells were sorted separately from peripheral blood before TCR sequencing. CDR1 and CDR2, looked up from the germline V gene, are MDHEN and SYDVKM. V is cut back by 4 bases and J by 4 bases, with 5 bases in the junction unmatched. The CDR3 covers 16 residues, taking in both the cysteine and the phenylalanine. Here the CDR3 DNA is all that survives: 48 bases in frame from base 1.

The origin of this receptor is an adult with an advanced solid tumor such as melanoma, head and neck, liver or kidney cancer. The input for sequencing was CD4+ or CD8+ T cells sorted from blood, taken in a trial of the OX40 agonist ivuxolimab. Recombination joined TRBV28 with TRBJ2-6; 9 bases in between match TRBD1. The nucleotide sequence reads as follows: TGTGCCAGCAGTTGGGACAGGGTGTCGGGGGCCAACGTCCTGACTTTC. It translates as CASSWDRVSGANVLTF.